The entry that follows covers one T cell receptor beta chain sequence. This specimen belongs to a study of T cell responses to AZD1222 COVID-19 vaccine. Per the germline V gene, CDR1 is SGHNT and CDR2 is YENEEA. The CDR3 extends over 17 amino acids. Trimming took 5 bases from V and 7 from J; bases not matched to a gene: 16. Generated by immunoSEQ multiplex PCR, the TCRdb table keeps only in-frame clones and is missing some. The data contain 130,000 to 150,000 clones, roughly nine tenths of them singletons. V usage is TRBV11-3 and J usage is TRBJ2-1, with TRBD2 matching over 8 bases. The sequence was obtained from an adult in good health. Specimen: peripheral blood, collected on day 0 of AZD1222 vaccination. CDR3 in DNA: TGTGCCAGCAGCCTCACCCCCGGGGGGGTAGGTCAGAATGAGCAGTTCTTC. It encodes CASSLTPGGVGQNEQFF. Full variable domain (missing parts from reference TRBV11-3 and TRBJ2-1): EAGVVQSPRYKIIEKKQPVAFWCNPISGHNTLYWYLQNLGQGPELLIRYENEEAVDDSQLPKDRFSAERLKGVDSTLKIQPAELGDSAVYLCASSLTPGGVGQNEQFFGPGTRLTVL.